This T cell receptor (beta chain) derives from a study of blood T cell repertoires in COVID-19. Across the study: COVID-19 samples, acute and convalescent, were from the United States, Italy and Spain. The cDNA or gDNA used as material had been derived from T cells, B-cell-depleted T cells, or PBMCs.

This CDR3 has 14 amino acids. Germline assignment: CDR1 MNHEY and CDR2 SMNVEV (reference sequence). The V end was cut by 3 bases, the J end by 1 base, with 8 bases between. Those enrolled, adults aged about 18 to 89 years, came from roughly 23 US areas. Per the study methods: From reference gene primer amplification, estimates of nucleated cell counts were derived. Sequencing was performed with immunoSEQ multiplex PCR; in TCRdb, only in-frame clones are kept and a portion is missing. V and J calls and clone size are those listed in that table; D and trimming were worked out from the DNA. The sample contains over 200,000 clones, 70% to 90% of which appear only once.

The rearrangement joins TRBV27 to TRBJ2-3; D might be TRBD1 (5 bases). The clonotype was recovered from a woman aged 45-60 years who had recovered from COVID-19. Specimen: PBMCs or T cells enriched from blood (not recorded which). Here the CDR3 DNA reads TGTGCCAGCAGTTTGGGGCCCGGCACAGATACGCAGTATTTT. It encodes CASSLGPGTDTQYF.